This T cell receptor beta chain was identified in a study of T-cell memory formation after mild COVID-19. Study-wide background: TCR clustering was largely donor specific. Broader study findings: CD4/CD8 balance characterized clones contracting day 15 to 85, and CD4+ skew characterized later expanders. Some responding clones appeared in pre-infection memory, suggesting cross-reactive memory joined.

Employing constant-segment primers, 5'RACE generated TCR alpha and TCR beta cDNA libraries bearing sample barcodes and UMIs. Via MiXCR, TCRdb re-called the 5' RACE reads, giving one row per CDR3 protein. The table shows nearly 200,000 distinct CDR3 sequences, with approximately 20% occurring only once. Notes on this clonotype: Its matching antigen is unknown.

Germline V lookup: CDR1 SEHNR, CDR2 FQNEAQ (reference sequence). Trimming left V 1 base short and J 11 bases short, with 11 bases between. The CDR3 has 12 residues. The chain has TRBV7-9 and TRBJ1-1; D ambiguous. Sequenced material: PBMCs or a T cell subset sorted from them (not recorded which). The TCR sequence derives from an adult woman who had mild COVID-19 (a few samples of this study predate the infection). Cell type and time point are not known. CDR3 DNA sequence: TGTGCCAGCAGCTTAGTCAGGTCCGCCGCTTTCTTT. Amino acids: CASSLVRSAAFF.